Presented here are 5 T cell receptor beta chains from one specimen sequenced in a study of T-cell reconstitution after alpha-beta-depleted transplantation in children (dated by TCRdb to the mid-2010s). Library construction relied on PCR. The sequencer was an Illumina HiSeq 2500. Molecular barcoding was employed in the preparation of TCR libraries, with unique molecular identifiers being used to normalize TCRbeta repertoire quantification. Using fastp at Q25 and MiXCR, TCRdb reprocessed the public reads and kept productive beta chains. A single entry per CDR3 protein holds the most common genes and DNA from its merged rows. This sample comprises 900,000 or so distinct CDR3 sequences, under 20% of them detected only once. The ten largest clones represent under 6% of the sample. Reading the label with the study, this specimen's treatment or condition is: allogeneic hematopoietic cell transplantation with graft depleted of TCRalphabeta T cells and CD19 B cells.

The starting material was PBMCs, mostly from graft donor cells, obtained 360 days after TCRalphabeta/CD19-depleted stem cell transplant. The receptors derive from a male patient between 10 and 17 years old who had a stem cell transplant for acute lymphoblastic leukemia, so the T cells may come from the graft donor.

The chain has TRBV27 and TRBJ2-7; TRBD1 is a possible D gene (6 bases). This CDR3 has 14 residues. V was cut by 6 bases and J by 7 bases, with 19 bases left in between. In germline, CDR1 is MNHEY, CDR2 SMNVEV (reference sequence). CDR3 nucleotides: TGTGCCAGCAGCCTAGGGGGTTTTAAGGCTGAGCAGTACTTC. Its protein is CASSLGGFKAEQYF.

The chain's CDR3 is CASSLDRGLGEAFF. The CDR3 DNA reads as TGCGCCAGCAGCTTGGATCGGGGTCTCGGTGAAGCTTTCTTT. This rearrangement joins TRBV5-1 to TRBJ1-1; D remains unclear. V lost 0 bases to trimming and J lost 7 bases, with 13 bases between them. This CDR3 spans 14 amino acids. Germline values: CDR1 SGHRS, CDR2 YFSETQ. Drawing the rest from reference TRBV5-1 and TRBJ1-1, the complete variable domain is KAGVTQTPRYLIKTRGQQVTLSCSPISGHRSVSWYQQTPGQGLQFLFEYFSETQRNKGNFPGRFSGRQFSNSRSEMNVSTLELGDSALYLCASSLDRGLGEAFFGQGTRLTVV.

This rearrangement joins TRBV12-3 or TRBV12-4 to TRBJ2-7, with a tentative D call TRBD2 (5 bases). V was clipped by 3 bases and J by 3 bases, with 15 bases between them. The CDR3 loop spans 15 amino acids. CDR3 loop: CASSFARLPRYEQYF. The CDR3 DNA follows: TGTGCCAGCAGTTTCGCGCGACTACCTCGCTACGAGCAGTACTTC.

This rearrangement joins TRBV2 to TRBJ2-5; the match to TRBD2 covers 13 bases. Germline CDR1 SNHLY, CDR2 FYNNEI. The V segment lost 6 bases and the J segment 7 bases; nucleotides outside the gene matches: 20. The CDR3 runs to 19 residues. CDR3 sequence (DNA): TGTGCCAGCAGAAGCCCTCGACTAGCGGGAGGCTCAAGGATATTGACCCAGTACTTC. This encodes CASRSPRLAGGSRILTQYF.

This clonotype came up a few times. The V call is TRBV6-5, the J call TRBJ2-5; 12 bases line up with TRBD2. Losses at the gene ends were 0 bases for V and 5 bases for J; bases not matched to a gene: 7. Germline loops: CDR1 MNHEY, CDR2 SVGAGI. This CDR3 spans 17 amino acids. The CDR3 region is CASSYSTLAGGIETQYF. CDR3 DNA sequence: TGTGCCAGCAGTTACTCGACCCTAGCGGGAGGGATCGAGACCCAGTACTTC.